The clone carrying this TCR beta chain has more than one count but fewer than ten. TCRdb re-analysed the RT-PCR reads in MiXCR, keeping a single row per CDR3 protein. This table holds 800,000 to 1,000,000 distinct CDR3 sequences, under 20% found once. This record belongs to a study of patients and donors after allogeneic stem cell transplantation. In germline, CDR1 is DFQATT, CDR2 SNEGSKA (reference sequence). V dropped 5 bases and J dropped 5 bases, with 18 bases sitting between them. This CDR3 has 14 residues. The TCR was taken from a human donor who was either an allogeneic HSCT recipient or a stem cell or donor lymphocyte infusion donor (not recorded which). It is not recorded whose cells these are; they may come from a transplant donor. The chain employs TRBV20-1 and TRBJ2-5; tentatively, D is TRBD1 or TRBD2 (5 bases each). The sequencing sample was made of blood, either unsorted or a sorted T cell fraction (not recorded which). The CDR3, as DNA: TGCAGTGCTTGGGGCGCGAGGGATAAGGAGACCCAGTACTTC. Its protein is CSAWGARDKETQYF.